This T cell receptor (beta chain) derives from a study of T cells in tuberculosis. Study in general: In South Africa, adults with active tuberculosis were compared with IGRA-negative and latently infected IGRA-positive adolescents.

Study results and caveats: A GMM-specific repertoire classifier reached 80% to 90% accuracy, AUROC 0.90. Smaller distances to GMM-specific TCRs suggested their expansion in active tuberculosis.

The repertoire was sequenced with immunoSEQ multiplex PCR; TCRdb's copy has only in-frame clones and lacks some. The sample records about 25,000 clones, roughly 95% being singletons. At study entry, adolescents had tuberculin skin tests and IGRA screening. In the case of this clone: Its target is unknown.

V shed 0 bases, J shed 4 bases, and the junction held 6 bases outside the gene matches. The CDR3 totals 15 residues. The germline V gene has CDR1 MNHNS and CDR2 SASEGT. The V gene is TRBV6-1, the J gene TRBJ2-7, with 7 bases that match TRBD2. Sample: PBMCs. The TCR originated in a donor aged 10-35 years with latent tuberculosis or without tuberculosis infection. This CDR3 is CASSEAGGGGYEQYV. As DNA, the CDR3 is TGTGCCAGCAGTGAAGCCGGCGGGGGTGGATACGAGCAGTACGTC.